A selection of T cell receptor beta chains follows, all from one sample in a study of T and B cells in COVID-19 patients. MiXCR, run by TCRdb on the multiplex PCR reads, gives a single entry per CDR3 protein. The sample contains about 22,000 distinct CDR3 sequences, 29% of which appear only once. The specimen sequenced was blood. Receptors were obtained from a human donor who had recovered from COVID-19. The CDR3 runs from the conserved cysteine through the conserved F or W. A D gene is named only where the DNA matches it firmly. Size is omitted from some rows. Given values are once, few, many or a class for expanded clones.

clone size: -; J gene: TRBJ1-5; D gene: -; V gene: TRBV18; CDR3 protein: CASSQDSHQPQHF; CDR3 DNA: TGTGCCAGCTCACAGGACAGTCATCAGCCCCAGCATTTT
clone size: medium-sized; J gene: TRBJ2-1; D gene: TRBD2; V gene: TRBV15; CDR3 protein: CATRASGSEEQFF; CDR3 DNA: TGTGCCACCAGAGCTAGCGGGAGTGAGGAGCAGTTCTTC
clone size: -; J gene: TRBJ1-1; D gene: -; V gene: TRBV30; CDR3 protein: CAWRGGIEAFF; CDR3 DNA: TGTGCCTGGAGAGGGGGAATTGAAGCTTTCTTT
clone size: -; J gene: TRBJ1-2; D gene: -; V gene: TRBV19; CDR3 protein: CAIFRRSYGYTF; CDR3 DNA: TGTGCCATTTTTAGGAGGAGCTATGGCTACACCTTC
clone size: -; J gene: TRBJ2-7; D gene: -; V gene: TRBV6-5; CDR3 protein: CASGPLASGTTYEQYF; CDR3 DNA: TGTGCCAGCGGACCTCTAGCCTCGGGGACCACCTACGAGCAGTACTTC
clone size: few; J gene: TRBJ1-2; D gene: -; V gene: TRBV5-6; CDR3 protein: CASSLKDGYTF; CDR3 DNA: TGTGCCAGCAGCTTGAAGGATGGCTACACCTTC
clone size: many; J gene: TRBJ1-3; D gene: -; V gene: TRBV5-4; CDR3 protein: CASSTIPRGSGNTIYF; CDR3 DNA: TGTGCCAGCAGCACAATCCCCAGGGGTAGTGGAAACACCATATATTTT
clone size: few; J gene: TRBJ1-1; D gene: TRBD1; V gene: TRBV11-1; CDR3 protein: CATPGTGGENTEAFF; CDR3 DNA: TGTGCCACCCCCGGGACAGGGGGAGAAAACACTGAAGCTTTCTTT
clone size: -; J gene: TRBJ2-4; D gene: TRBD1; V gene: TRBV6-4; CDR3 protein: CASSQTGSNIQYF; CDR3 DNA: TGTGCCAGCAGTCAGACAGGGTCAAACATTCAGTACTTC
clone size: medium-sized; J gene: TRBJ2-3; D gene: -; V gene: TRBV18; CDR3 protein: CASSPRMDNTDTQYF; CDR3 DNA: TGTGCCAGCTCACCACGAATGGACAACACAGATACGCAGTATTTT
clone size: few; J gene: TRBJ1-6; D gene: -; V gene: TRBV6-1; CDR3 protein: CASTSTRGYSPLHF; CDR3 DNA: TGTGCCAGCACCTCCACAAGGGGGTATTCACCCCTCCACTTT
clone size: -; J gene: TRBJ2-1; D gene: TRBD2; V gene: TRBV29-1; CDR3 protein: CSVDVDSGSVSEQFF; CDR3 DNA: TGCAGCGTTGATGTCGATAGCGGGAGTGTGAGTGAGCAGTTCTTC
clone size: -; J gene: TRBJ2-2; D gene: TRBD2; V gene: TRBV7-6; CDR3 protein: CASSERGDHTGELFF; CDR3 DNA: TGTGCCAGCAGCGAGCGGGGGGATCACACCGGGGAGCTGTTTTTT
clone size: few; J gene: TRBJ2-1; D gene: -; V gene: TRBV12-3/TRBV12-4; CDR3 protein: CASSFRLRLWSEQFF; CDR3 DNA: TGTGCCAGCAGTTTCCGATTGAGGTTATGGAGTGAGCAGTTCTTC
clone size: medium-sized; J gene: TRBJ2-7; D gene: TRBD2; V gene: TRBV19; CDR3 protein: CASSTSVGEQYF; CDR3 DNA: TGTGCCAGTTCGACTAGCGTCGGCGAGCAGTACTTC
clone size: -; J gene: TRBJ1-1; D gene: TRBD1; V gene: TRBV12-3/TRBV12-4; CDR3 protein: CASIRQGLNTEAFF; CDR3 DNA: TGTGCCAGCATCCGACAGGGCTTGAACACTGAAGCTTTCTTT
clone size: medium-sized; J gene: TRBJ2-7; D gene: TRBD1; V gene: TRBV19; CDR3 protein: CASSSRGQPYEQYF; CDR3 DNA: TGTGCCAGTAGTTCTCGGGGACAGCCCTACGAGCAGTACTTC
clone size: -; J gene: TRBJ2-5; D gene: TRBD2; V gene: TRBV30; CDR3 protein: CSWSVGSGALQETQYF; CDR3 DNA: TGTTCCTGGAGTGTGGGAAGCGGGGCCCTCCAAGAGACCCAGTACTTC
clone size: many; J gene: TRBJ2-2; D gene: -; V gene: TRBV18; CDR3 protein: CASSPQGLLLYTGELFF; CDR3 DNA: TGTGCCAGCTCACCACAGGGGCTCCTGCTTTACACCGGGGAGCTGTTTTTT
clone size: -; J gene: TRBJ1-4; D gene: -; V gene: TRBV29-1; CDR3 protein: CSVAPGGQEKLFF; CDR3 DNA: TGCAGCGTCGCCCCGGGGGGCCAGGAAAAACTGTTTTTT
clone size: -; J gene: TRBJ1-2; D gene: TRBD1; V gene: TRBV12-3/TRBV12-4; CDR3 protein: CASSTPGGGPGYTF; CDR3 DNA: TGTGCCAGCAGTACACCAGGGGGGGGGCCTGGCTACACCTTC
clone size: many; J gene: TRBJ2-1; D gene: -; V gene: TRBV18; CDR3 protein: CASSPGQGYSEQFF; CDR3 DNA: TGTGCCAGCTCACCAGGCCAGGGATACAGTGAGCAGTTCTTC
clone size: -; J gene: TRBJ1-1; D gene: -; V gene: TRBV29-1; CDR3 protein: CSGGIDTEAFF; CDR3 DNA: TGCAGCGGGGGGATTGACACTGAAGCTTTCTTT
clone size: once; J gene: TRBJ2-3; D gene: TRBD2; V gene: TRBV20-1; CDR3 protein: CSAALQGEGDTQYF; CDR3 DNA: TGCAGTGCGGCCCTCCAAGGGGAGGGGGATACGCAGTATTTT
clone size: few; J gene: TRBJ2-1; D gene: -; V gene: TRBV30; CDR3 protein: CAWSVGGGVYNEQFF; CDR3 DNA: TGTGCCTGGAGTGTAGGGGGGGGCGTTTACAATGAGCAGTTCTTC
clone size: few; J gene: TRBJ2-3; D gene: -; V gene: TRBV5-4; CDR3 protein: CASSPDRTDTQYF; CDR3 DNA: TGTGCCAGCAGCCCCGACCGCACAGATACGCAGTATTTT
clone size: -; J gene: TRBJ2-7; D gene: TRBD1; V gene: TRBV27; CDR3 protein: CASSWDRAYEQYF; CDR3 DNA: TGTGCCAGCAGTTGGGACAGGGCCTACGAGCAGTACTTC
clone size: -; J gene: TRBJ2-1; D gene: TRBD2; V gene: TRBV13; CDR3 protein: CASSTGTSGGALSYNEQFF; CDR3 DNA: TGTGCCAGCAGTACCGGGACTAGCGGGGGGGCACTCTCCTACAATGAGCAGTTCTTC
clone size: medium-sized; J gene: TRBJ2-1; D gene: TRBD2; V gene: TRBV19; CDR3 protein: CASSQTSGSNEQFF; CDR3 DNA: TGTGCCAGTAGTCAGACTAGCGGGAGTAATGAGCAGTTCTTC
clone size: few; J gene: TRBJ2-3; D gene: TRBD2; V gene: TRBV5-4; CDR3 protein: CASSLLGTSEMSTDTQYF; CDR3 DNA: TGTGCCAGCAGCTTGCTCGGGACTAGCGAAATGAGCACAGATACGCAGTATTTT
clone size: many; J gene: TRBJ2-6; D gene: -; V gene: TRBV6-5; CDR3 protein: CASTDGAGAGANVLTF; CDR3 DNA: TGTGCCAGCACCGACGGGGCAGGGGCAGGGGCCAACGTCCTGACTTTC
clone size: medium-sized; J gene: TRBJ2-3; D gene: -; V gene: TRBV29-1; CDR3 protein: CSAQTRVRDTQYF; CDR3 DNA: TGCAGCGCCCAAACCAGGGTCCGGGATACGCAGTATTTT
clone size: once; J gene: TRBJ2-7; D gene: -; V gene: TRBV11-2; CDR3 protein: CASSLARSTLAREQYF; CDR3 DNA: TGTGCCAGCAGCTTAGCCCGCTCAACCCTGGCCCGCGAGCAGTACTTC
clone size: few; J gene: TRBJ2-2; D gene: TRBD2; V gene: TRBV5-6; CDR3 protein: CASSLGGAGARTGELFF; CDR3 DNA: TGTGCCAGCAGCTTGGGGGGAGCGGGGGCCCGGACCGGGGAGCTGTTTTTT
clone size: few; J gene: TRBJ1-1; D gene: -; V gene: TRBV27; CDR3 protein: CASRGVGLAEAFF; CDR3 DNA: TGTGCCAGCAGGGGCGTGGGACTCGCTGAAGCTTTCTTT
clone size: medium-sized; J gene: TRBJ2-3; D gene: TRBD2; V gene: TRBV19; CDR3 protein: CASRPGLAGSTDTQYF; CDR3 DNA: TGTGCCAGTAGACCGGGACTAGCGGGTAGCACAGATACGCAGTATTTT
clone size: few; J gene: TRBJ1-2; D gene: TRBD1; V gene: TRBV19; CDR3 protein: CASILGQGNYGYTF; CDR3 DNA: TGTGCCAGTATCCTGGGACAGGGGAACTATGGCTACACCTTC
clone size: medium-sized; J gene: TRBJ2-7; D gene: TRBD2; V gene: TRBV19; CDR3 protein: CASTHGAGEGYEQYF; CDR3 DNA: TGTGCCAGCACCCATGGAGCGGGGGAGGGCTACGAGCAGTACTTC
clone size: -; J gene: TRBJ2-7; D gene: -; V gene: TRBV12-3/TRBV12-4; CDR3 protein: CASSSGHYEQYF; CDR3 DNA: TGTGCCAGCAGCTCGGGCCACTACGAGCAGTACTTC
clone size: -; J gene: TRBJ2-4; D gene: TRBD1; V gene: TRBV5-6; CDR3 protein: CASSPDRGRSKNIQYF; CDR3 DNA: TGTGCCAGCAGCCCTGACAGGGGGCGTTCCAAAAACATTCAGTACTTC
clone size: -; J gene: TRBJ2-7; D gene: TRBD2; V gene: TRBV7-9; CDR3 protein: CASSSPAGDYEQYF; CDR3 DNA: TGTGCCAGCAGTTCCCCAGCGGGGGACTACGAGCAGTACTTC
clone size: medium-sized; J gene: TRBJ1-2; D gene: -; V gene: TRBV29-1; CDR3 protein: CSGGGGHGYTF; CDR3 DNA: TGCAGCGGAGGCGGGGGGCATGGCTACACCTTC
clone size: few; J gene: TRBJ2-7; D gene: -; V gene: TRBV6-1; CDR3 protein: CASRDSPAYEQYF; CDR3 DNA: TGTGCCAGCAGGGACTCCCCCGCGTACGAGCAGTACTTC
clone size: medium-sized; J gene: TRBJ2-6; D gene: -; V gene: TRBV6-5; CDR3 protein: CASSGRSGANVLTF; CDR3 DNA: TGTGCCAGCAGTGGCCGCTCTGGGGCCAACGTCCTGACTTTC
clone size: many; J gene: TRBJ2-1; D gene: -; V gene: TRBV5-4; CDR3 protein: CASTGGNEQFF; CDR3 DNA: TGTGCCAGCACCGGAGGTAATGAGCAGTTCTTC
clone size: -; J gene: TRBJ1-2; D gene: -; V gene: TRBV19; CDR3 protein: CASSPRNYGYTF; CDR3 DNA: TGTGCCAGTAGCCCTCGAAACTATGGCTACACCTTC
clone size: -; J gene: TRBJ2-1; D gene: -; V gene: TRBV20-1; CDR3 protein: CSPSLAGNNEQFF; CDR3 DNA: TGCAGTCCCTCTTTGGCGGGGAATAATGAGCAGTTCTTC
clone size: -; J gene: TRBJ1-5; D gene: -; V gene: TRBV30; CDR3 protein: CAWSASGESQPQHF; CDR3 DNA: TGTGCCTGGAGTGCTTCAGGGGAGAGTCAGCCCCAGCATTTT
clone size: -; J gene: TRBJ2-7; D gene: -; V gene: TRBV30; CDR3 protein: CAWSLPSRDTYEQYF; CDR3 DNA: TGTGCCTGGAGCCTCCCTTCCAGGGATACTTACGAGCAGTACTTC
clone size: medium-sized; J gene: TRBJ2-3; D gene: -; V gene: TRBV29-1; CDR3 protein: CSVQGGRGPDTQYF; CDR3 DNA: TGCAGCGTTCAAGGGGGGAGGGGGCCAGATACGCAGTATTTT
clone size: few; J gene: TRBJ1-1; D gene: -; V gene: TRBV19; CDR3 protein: CASSSGGAGTEAFF; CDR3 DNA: TGTGCCAGTAGTTCGGGGGGCGCGGGAACTGAAGCTTTCTTT
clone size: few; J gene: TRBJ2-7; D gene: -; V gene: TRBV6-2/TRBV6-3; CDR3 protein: CASRPQGFGSYEQYF; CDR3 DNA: TGTGCCAGCAGACCACAGGGCTTCGGGTCCTACGAGCAGTACTTC